What follows are 27 T cell receptor beta chains derived from one specimen sequenced in a study of T-cell reconstitution after alpha-beta-depleted transplantation in children. Unique molecular identifiers were incorporated into the prepared TCRbeta library. TCRdb re-called the PCR reads through MiXCR, storing one row per CDR3 protein. Of about 640,000 distinct CDR3 sequences listed, over 15% are singletons. The input for sequencing was PBMCs from the stem cell graft donor, taken from the stem cell graft. These receptors all come from a human donor who donated a stem cell graft to a child with acute myeloid leukemia.

In this sample, this clonotype turned up many times. The rearrangement uses TRBV29-1 and TRBJ2-3, with TRBD2 matching 8 bases. The trim removed 7 bases at V and 0 bases at J, leaving 6 bases unmatched. The CDR3 spans 14 residues. Germline CDR1 is SQVTM and CDR2 is ANQGSEA. The CDR3: CSGGAGASTDTQYF. The CDR3 DNA is TGCAGCGGTGGAGCGGGGGCTAGCACAGATACGCAGTATTTT.

The chain combines TRBV7-6 with TRBJ2-1, with TRBD2 matching 8 bases. The CDR3 totals 16 residues. V shed 4 bases and J 4 bases; nucleotides not matched to a gene: 9. Germline CDR1 reads SGHVS; CDR2 reads FNYEAQ. This chain's CDR3 is CASSSLGAGAYNEQFF. Written as DNA, the CDR3 is TGTGCCAGCAGCTCCCTGGGAGCGGGGGCTTACAATGAGCAGTTCTTC.

J is TRBJ2-2 and V is TRBV5-1, with TRBD1 matching over 9 bases. CDR1 is SGHRS, CDR2 YFSETQ, per germline. This CDR3 is 16 amino acids long. Unmatched junction bases numbered 7, after V lost 4 bases and J lost 3 bases. This CDR3 reads CASSDLGTGHTGELFF. CDR3 bases: TGCGCCAGCAGCGACCTCGGGACAGGGCACACCGGGGAGCTGTTTTTT.

This clonotype has ten or more counts. The junction and the germline gene differ at one end; a read error may be behind it. V gene TRBV5-1 combines with J gene TRBJ1-5; the D gene is possibly TRBD1 (6 bases). The CDR3 totals 15 residues. The germline V gene encodes CDR1 SGHRS and CDR2 YFSETQ. The CDR3, as DNA: TGTGCCAGCAGCTTAGAGGGGGGGAGCAATCAGCCCCAGCATTTT. This translates into CASSLEGGSNQPQHF.

The J gene is TRBJ2-7, the V gene TRBV6-5; D is unresolved. The CDR3 loop spans 16 amino acids. Trimming left V 0 bases short and J 2 bases short, with 14 bases between. In germline, CDR1 is MNHEY, CDR2 SVGAGI. CDR3: CASSYSSRRATYEQYF. In DNA form, the CDR3 reads TGTGCCAGCAGTTACTCTTCCAGACGGGCCACCTACGAGCAGTACTTC.

This rearrangement joins TRBV7-8 to TRBJ2-3, with TRBD1 identical over 7 bases. The CDR3 covers 16 residues. In germline, CDR1 is SGHVS, CDR2 FQNEAQ. V gave up 5 bases and J gave up 6 bases; unmatched junction bases: 14. CDR3 sequence reads: CASSLGQYLVHDTQYF. The CDR3 bases are TGTGCCAGCAGCCTGGGACAGTACCTTGTCCACGATACGCAGTATTTT. The full variable domain, in which reference TRBV7-8 and TRBJ2-3 provide the parts outside the CDR3, is GAGVSQSPRYKVAKRGQDVALRCDPISGHVSLFWYQQALGQGPEFLTYFQNEAQLDKSGLPSDRFFAERPEGSVSTLKIQRTQQEDSAVYLCASSLGQYLVHDTQYFGPGTRLTVL.

This clonotype was counted at least ten times. The chain has TRBV20-1 and TRBJ2-5; 12 bases fit TRBD2. This CDR3 spans 15 amino acids. Per the germline V gene, CDR1 is DFQATT and CDR2 is SNEGSKA (reference sequence). Losses at the gene ends were 5 bases for V and 5 bases for J; bases not matched to a gene: 9. For the CDR3, the DNA is TGCAGTGCTGGGAGTTCTGGACTAGCGGGGGAGACCCAGTACTTC. This sequence encodes CSAGSSGLAGETQYF.

This clonotype appeared a few times. The J gene is TRBJ2-1, the V gene TRBV28; TRBD1 agrees at 11 bases. V shed 8 bases and J 5 bases; nucleotides not matched to a gene: 8. The CDR3 has 15 amino acids. In germline, CDR1 is MDHEN, CDR2 SYDVKM. CDR3 bases: TGTGCCAGCGGGACAGGGGGGATAAAGGACAATGAGCAGTTCTTC. This sequence encodes CASGTGGIKDNEQFF.

In its sample, this clonotype was seen a few times. The chain is built from TRBV20-1 and TRBJ2-1; either TRBD1 or TRBD2 may supply D (5 bases each). Trimming shortened V by 1 base and J by 4 bases, and 14 bases separated the two germline ends. This CDR3 has 15 amino acids. Germline V gene lookup returns CDR1 DFQATT and CDR2 SNEGSKA (reference sequence). The CDR3 DNA sequence: TGCAGTGCTAGAGGTCTCCGGGACGCTTACAATGAGCAGTTCTTC. Protein product: CSARGLRDAYNEQFF.

This clonotype showed up many times. The rearrangement joins TRBV20-1 to TRBJ2-2, with D perhaps TRBD1 (5 bases). V was cut by 2 bases and J by 7 bases, with 11 bases left in between. This CDR3 is 13 amino acids long. Looked up from germline, CDR1 is DFQATT and CDR2 is SNEGSKA (reference sequence). The CDR3 region has the DNA TGCAGTGCTAGAAGACAGCTCGGCGGGGAGCTGTTTTTT. As protein: CSARRQLGGELFF.

The J gene is TRBJ1-2, the V gene TRBV28; maybe TRBD1 (5 bases). Per germline, CDR1 MDHEN and CDR2 SYDVKM. Trimming cost V 3 bases and J 8 bases, with 10 bases left between them. The CDR3 length is 12 residues. CDR3 sequence reads: CASSFQGIGYTF. The CDR3 region has the DNA TGTGCCAGCAGTTTCCAGGGAATCGGCTACACCTTC.

This clonotype showed up many times. This rearrangement joins TRBV29-1 to TRBJ2-7; D is undetermined. The CDR3 spans 13 residues. V shed 0 bases and J shed 3 bases, with 9 bases lying between them. Per the germline V gene, CDR1 is SQVTM and CDR2 is ANQGSEA. CDR3: CSVEDPGSYEQYF. In DNA, the CDR3 is TGCAGCGTTGAAGATCCCGGCAGCTACGAGCAGTACTTC.

This clonotype was observed many times. The rearrangement joins TRBV20-1 to TRBJ1-5; maybe TRBD1 (6 bases). The CDR3 is 13 residues long. Per germline, CDR1 DFQATT and CDR2 SNEGSKA (reference sequence). Trimming took off 6 bases at V and 1 base at J, with 10 bases between the two ends. DNA of the CDR3: TGCAGTGCCCTTGGACAGAGCAATCAGCCCCAGCATTTT. Encoded protein: CSALGQSNQPQHF.

This clonotype was recorded many times. The chain combines TRBV29-1 with TRBJ1-1; no reliable D call. V was trimmed by 6 bases and J by 7 bases, leaving 9 bases between them. The CDR3 spans 10 residues. Germline V gene sequence: CDR1 SQVTM, CDR2 ANQGSEA. CDR3 sequence: CSVTGDEAFF. For the CDR3, the DNA is TGCAGCGTGACGGGAGATGAAGCTTTCTTT.

The gene calls are TRBV7-2 and TRBJ1-5; D is unresolved. Trimming shortened V by 2 bases and J by 4 bases, and 12 bases separated the two germline ends. Germline values: CDR1 SGHTA, CDR2 FQGNSA. The CDR3 is 15 amino acids. The CDR3 DNA reads as TGTGCCAGCAGCTTAAGAACGGTGGGGAATCAGCCCCAGCATTTT. Amino acid sequence: CASSLRTVGNQPQHF.

The chain uses TRBV7-9 and TRBJ2-1, with TRBD2 as a possible D gene (5 bases). Germline CDR1 and CDR2: SEHNR and FQNEAQ (reference sequence). This CDR3 region has 17 residues. V lost 6 bases and J lost 0, with 18 bases in between. The CDR3 region is CASRPGLLGRSYNEQFF. CDR3 nucleotide sequence: TGTGCCAGCAGACCTGGACTCCTCGGGCGCTCCTACAATGAGCAGTTCTTC.

This clonotype came up a few times. The genes are TRBV15 and TRBJ1-1; D is possibly TRBD1 (6 bases). The CDR3 contains 14 residues. Germline CDR1 and CDR2: LNHNV and YYDKDF (reference sequence). Trimming shortened V by 4 bases and J by 3 bases, and 12 bases separated the two germline ends. The CDR3, as DNA: TGTGCCACCAGCACCCCGGACAGCCACACTGAAGCTTTCTTT. Translated: CATSTPDSHTEAFF.

In its sample, this clonotype was seen many times. The chain has TRBV4-3 and TRBJ2-3; no clear D. V was cut by 3 bases and J by 1 base, with 11 bases left in between. The CDR3 loop spans 15 amino acids. Germline V gives CDR1 LGHNA, CDR2 YSLEER. CDR3 DNA: TGCGCCAGCAGCCAGTACTACCAACGCACAGATACGCAGTATTTT. It encodes CASSQYYQRTDTQYF.

This clonotype occurred many times. V and J are TRBV24-1 and TRBJ1-1, with TRBD1 identical over 9 bases. The trim removed 7 bases at V and 2 bases at J, leaving 4 bases unmatched. The germline CDR1 and CDR2 sequences are KGHDR and SFDVKD. The CDR3 covers 14 residues. DNA of the CDR3: TGTGCCACCAGGCCGGACAGGGGTAACACTGAAGCTTTCTTT. It yields the protein CATRPDRGNTEAFF.

This chain uses TRBV15 with TRBJ1-2; 9 bases fit TRBD1. V shed 7 bases and J 4 bases; nucleotides not matched to a gene: 4. CDR3 size: 13 residues. CDR1 and CDR2 from the germline V gene are LNHNV and YYDKDF (reference sequence). The CDR3, as DNA: TGTGCCACCAACCCGGACAGGGGCTATGGCTACACCTTC. This sequence encodes CATNPDRGYGYTF. The full variable domain, in which reference TRBV15 and TRBJ1-2 provide the parts outside the CDR3, is DAMVIQNPRYQVTQFGKPVTLSCSQTLNHNVMYWYQQKSSQAPKLLFHYYDKDFNNEADTPDNFQSRRPNTSFCFLDIRSPGLGDTAMYLCATNPDRGYGYTFGSGTRLTVV.

CDR3 amino acids: CASSLDLYEQFF. The CDR3 bases are TGCGCCAGCAGCTTAGATTTGTATGAGCAGTTCTTC. The chain is built from TRBV5-1 and TRBJ2-1; D is unclear. The V gene lost 2 bases and the J gene lost 8 bases, with 8 bases spanning the gap. Germline V gives CDR1 SGHRS, CDR2 YFSETQ. The CDR3 runs 12 residues.

This clonotype was seen only a few times. The J gene is TRBJ1-1, the V gene TRBV5-1, with D perhaps matching TRBD1 (5 bases). Germline values: CDR1 SGHRS, CDR2 YFSETQ. V was pared by 4 bases and J by 2 bases, with 15 bases between. This CDR3 region has 15 residues. DNA of the CDR3: TGCGCCAGCAGCCGAGGGGACGCGGGAAACACTGAAGCTTTCTTT. Translating gives CASSRGDAGNTEAFF.

There are a few counts of this clonotype. The chain joins TRBV4-2 to TRBJ1-5; TRBD1 matches at 9 bases. Losses at the gene ends were 2 bases for V and 0 bases for J; bases not matched to a gene: 14. Germline CDR1 LGHNA, CDR2 YNFKEQ. The CDR3 length is 20 residues. In DNA, the CDR3 is TGTGCCAGCAGCCAAATGGGGCTTGGGACAGGGCGTTATAGCAATCAGCCCCAGCATTTT. This gives the protein CASSQMGLGTGRYSNQPQHF.

Ten or more counts support this clonotype. V is TRBV2 and J is TRBJ2-2, with 14 nucleotides matching TRBD2. V was clipped by 5 bases and J by 4 bases; unmatched bases: 3. CDR3 size: 16 residues. CDR1 is SNHLY, CDR2 FYNNEI, per germline. CDR3 nucleotide sequence: TGTGCCAGCAGTTGGACTAGCGGGGGGAGCACCGGGGAGCTGTTTTTT. Translated, it gives CASSWTSGGSTGELFF.

V and J are TRBV12-3 or TRBV12-4 and TRBJ2-5; D uncertain. The CDR3 totals 14 residues. Trimming took 2 bases from V and 4 from J, leaving 11 bases between them. CDR3 sequence: CASSLKGPIETQYF. CDR3 nucleotide sequence: TGTGCCAGCAGTTTAAAGGGCCCCATAGAGACCCAGTACTTC.

This clonotype appeared many times. The V and J genes are TRBV20-1 and TRBJ2-1; 10 positions agree with TRBD2. Trimming at V came to 5 bases and at J to 0 bases, leaving 7 bases not matched to a gene. The CDR3 contains 16 residues. Per germline, CDR1 DFQATT and CDR2 SNEGSKA (reference sequence). DNA of the CDR3: TGCAGTGCTTTGCCTAGCGGGGGAAGCTCCTACAATGAGCAGTTCTTC. Translation gives CSALPSGGSSYNEQFF.

This clonotype came up a few times. This chain joins TRBV11-2 and TRBJ2-3; 7 bases agree with TRBD2. The CDR3 is 18 residues long. Germline CDR1 reads SGHAT; CDR2 reads FQNNGV. With 4 bases clipped from V and 1 base from J, the junction kept 14 bases outside the gene matches. CDR3 residues: CASSSQRGVAGGTDTQYF. The CDR3 DNA reads as TGTGCCAGCAGCTCTCAAAGAGGGGTGGCGGGGGGCACAGATACGCAGTATTTT.